This T cell receptor (beta chain) was captured in a study of control samples from healthy donors and cancer patients (dated by TCRdb to 2020 to 2021). About this clone itself: The antigen it binds to is not known. No per-base quality is available; no much larger clone lies one base away.

Library generation was performed with the immunoSEQ multiplex PCR assay. This immuneACCESS table, as held by TCRdb, lists in-frame sequences with V and J called but not all clones. Of the missing ones, under half trace to an unresolved V gene in checked studies; the others have no known cause. The sample table records 50,000 or so clones; 65% to 90% of these occur just once. Of the sample, 2.8% is held by the ten largest clones. From V the trimming removes 0 bases and from J it removes 6 bases, while the gene matches leave 9 bases of the junction unaccounted for. There are 18 amino acids in the CDR3, from cysteine to phenylalanine inclusive. Of all the DNA, just the CDR3 is kept, 54 bases in frame from base 1. The germline V gene yields MGHRA for CDR1 and YSYEKL for CDR2.

The receptor's source is a woman between 45 and 60 years old with lung cancer. The V and J segments used are TRBV4-1 and TRBJ1-4; TRBD1 fits 11 bases in the junction. Sequencing was carried out using PBMCs. The DNA reads as follows: TGCGCCAGCAGCCAAGATAGAGGACAGGGGGCGATCGATGAAAAACTGTTTTTT. This yields the protein CASSQDRGQGAIDEKLFF.